This T cell receptor beta chain was profiled in a study of CXCR3-negative and CXCR3-positive naive CD8 T cells. Turning to the study itself: Per library, roughly 1.6 +/- 0.3 million reads; 130 million to 150 million TRB reads overall.

As to this clonotype: Its antigen is not identified.

Through 5' RACE with UMI labels, the TRB cDNA libraries were prepared. Each CDR3 protein gets one entry in TCRdb, which reprocessed the 5' RACE reads and gives no DNA. In total, the table holds roughly 48,000 distinct CDR3 sequences. Study results and caveats: Whereas memory cells differed, naive CXCR3-negative and CXCR3-positive cells shared similar TRBV-TRBJ usage. Cryopreserved cells partially lost CXCR3 expression, and fresh PBMCs were used in most assays.

This CDR3 is built from 15 residues. Germline CDR1 and CDR2: DFQATT and SNEGSKA (reference sequence). The sample was memory CD8+ T cells from blood. This TCR came from a human donor in good health. Some clones in this sample may be carry-over from other donors' samples. This sequence joins TRBV20-1 and TRBJ1-2; TCRdb's D gene call, TRBD1, goes unchecked for lack of DNA. This CDR3 reads CSARDRDRPPYGYTF.